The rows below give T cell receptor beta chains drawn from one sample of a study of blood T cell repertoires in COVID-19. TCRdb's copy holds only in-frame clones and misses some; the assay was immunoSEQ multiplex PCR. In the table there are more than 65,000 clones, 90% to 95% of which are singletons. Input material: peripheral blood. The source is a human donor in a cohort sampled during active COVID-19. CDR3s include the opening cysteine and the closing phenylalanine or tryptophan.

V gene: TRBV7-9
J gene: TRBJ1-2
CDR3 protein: CASSLQGRRSYGYTF

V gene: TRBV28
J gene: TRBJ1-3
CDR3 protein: CASSLGGSSGNTIYF

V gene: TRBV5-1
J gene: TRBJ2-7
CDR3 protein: CASSLSPDAAYEQYF

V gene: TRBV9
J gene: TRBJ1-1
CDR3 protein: CASSVGSSTEAFF

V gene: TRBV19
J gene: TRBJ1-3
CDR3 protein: CALYRRGRVGNTIYF

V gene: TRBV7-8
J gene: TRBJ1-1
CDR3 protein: CASSAGVGATEAFF

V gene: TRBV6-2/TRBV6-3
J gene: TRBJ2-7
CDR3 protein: CASSYGGGRPSYEQYF

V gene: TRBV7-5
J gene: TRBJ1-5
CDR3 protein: CVRSLLKDSSQHF

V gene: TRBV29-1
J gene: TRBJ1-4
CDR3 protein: CSAYLPGQNNEKLFF

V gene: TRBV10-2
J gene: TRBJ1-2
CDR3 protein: CASSGQINYGYTF

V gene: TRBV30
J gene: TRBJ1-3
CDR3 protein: CAWKEGNTIYF

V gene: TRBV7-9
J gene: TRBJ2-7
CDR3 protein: CASSLVAGGTHEQYF

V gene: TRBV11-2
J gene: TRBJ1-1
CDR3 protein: CASSLEGRPGTEAFF

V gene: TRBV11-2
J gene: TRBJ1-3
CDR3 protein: CASSLGGERTIYF

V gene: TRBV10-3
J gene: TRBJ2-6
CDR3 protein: CAISEPGESGANVLTF

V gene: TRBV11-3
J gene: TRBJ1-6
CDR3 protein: CASSLDQDRGQWSYNSPLHF

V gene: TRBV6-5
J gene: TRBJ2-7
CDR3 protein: CASTGTTYEQYF

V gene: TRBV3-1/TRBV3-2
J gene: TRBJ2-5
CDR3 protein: CASSQGGHLQETQYF

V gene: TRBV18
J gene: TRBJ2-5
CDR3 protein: CASSPGGHETQYF

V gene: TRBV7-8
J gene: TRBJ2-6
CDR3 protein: CASSFGTGHSGANVLTF

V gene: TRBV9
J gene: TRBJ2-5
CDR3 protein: CASSVGLAGPETQYF

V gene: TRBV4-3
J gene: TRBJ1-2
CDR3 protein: CASSQDGEGPNYGYTF

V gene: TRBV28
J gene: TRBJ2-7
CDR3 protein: CASSTVRDSYEQYF

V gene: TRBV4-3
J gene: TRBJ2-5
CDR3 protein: CASSPGLAGPQETQYF

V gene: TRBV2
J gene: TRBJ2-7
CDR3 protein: CASNPMGDSSRQYF

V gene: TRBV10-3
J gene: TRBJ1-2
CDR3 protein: CAISESKGRGYTF

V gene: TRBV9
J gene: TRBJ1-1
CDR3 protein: CASSGTSGEAFF

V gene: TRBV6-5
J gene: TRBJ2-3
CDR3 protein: CASISTNTQYF

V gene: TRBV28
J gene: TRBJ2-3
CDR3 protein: CASSIYRDTDTQYF

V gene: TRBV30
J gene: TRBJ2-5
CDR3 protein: CAWSVWRRETQYF

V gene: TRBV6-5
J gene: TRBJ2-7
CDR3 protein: CASSSGQGDGINEQYF

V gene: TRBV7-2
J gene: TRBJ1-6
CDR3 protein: CASSLDITDRGHSPLHF

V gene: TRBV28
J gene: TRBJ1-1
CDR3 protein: CASSSPWDTNTEAFF

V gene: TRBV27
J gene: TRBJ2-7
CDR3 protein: CASCPLSGSPYEQYF

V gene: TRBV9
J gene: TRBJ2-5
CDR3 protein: CASSVRATSEGTQYF

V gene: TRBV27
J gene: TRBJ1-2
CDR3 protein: CASSFQTGLDYGYTF

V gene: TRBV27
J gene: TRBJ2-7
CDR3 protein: CASSRRTGEGYEQYF